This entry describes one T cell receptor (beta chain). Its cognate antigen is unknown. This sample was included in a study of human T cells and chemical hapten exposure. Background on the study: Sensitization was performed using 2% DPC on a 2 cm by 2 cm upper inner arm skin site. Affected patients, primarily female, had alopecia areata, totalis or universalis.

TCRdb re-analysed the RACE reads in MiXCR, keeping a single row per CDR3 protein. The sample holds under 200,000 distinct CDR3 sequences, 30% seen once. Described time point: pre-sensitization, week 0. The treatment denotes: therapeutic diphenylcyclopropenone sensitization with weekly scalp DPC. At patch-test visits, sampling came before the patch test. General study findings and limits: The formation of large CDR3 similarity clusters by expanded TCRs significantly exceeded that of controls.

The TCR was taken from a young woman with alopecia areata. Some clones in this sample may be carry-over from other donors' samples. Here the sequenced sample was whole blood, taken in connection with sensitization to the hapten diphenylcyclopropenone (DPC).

CDR3 protein: CATSRDPGAGNEQFF. The CDR3 nucleotides are TGTGCCACCAGCAGAGATCCAGGGGCTGGAAATGAGCAGTTCTTC. The chain employs TRBV15 and TRBJ2-1; tentative D call: TRBD1 (6 bases). CDR1 is LNHNV, CDR2 YYDKDF, per germline (reference sequence). The CDR3 is 15 residues long. The germline V and J ends were trimmed by 0 bases and 7 bases, with 13 bases remaining between them.